This paragraph reports one T cell receptor beta chain. The antigen is not known. The record originates from a study of T cells in Graves' hyperthyroidism and ophthalmopathy. Study context: Prior to any treatment, at the point of initial diagnosis, peripheral blood was collected. General study results and limits: From stable hyperthyroidism, ophthalmopathy was separated by a 13 V-J model. Blood shared most expanded thyroid clonotypes above 0.001.

Pregnant or lactating patients were excluded, as were those with uncontrolled infection or other autoimmune disease. The TCR beta CDR3 regions underwent amplification using RNA transcripts as the source. Primed by the HTBI set, a first-round RT-PCR was run on the TCR CDR3. Each CDR3 protein gets one entry after TCRdb re-called the multiplex PCR reads with MiXCR. The sample gives about 300,000 distinct CDR3 sequences, approximately 13% of which show up once; roughly 8.2% is in the top ten. Losses at the gene ends were 5 bases for V and 2 bases for J; bases not matched to a gene: 3. This CDR3 comprises 12 residues. CDR1 DFQATT and CDR2 SNEGSKA come from the germline V gene (reference sequence).

The clonotype originates from a woman in her 40s with Graves' hyperthyroidism. The V call is TRBV20-1, the J call TRBJ2-7; 7 bases map to TRBD2. Sequenced material: blood. This chain's CDR3 is CSAQAGPYEQYF. The CDR3 DNA sequence: TGCAGTGCTCAAGCGGGGCCCTACGAGCAGTACTTC.